This entry features one TCR beta chain sequence. The antigen remains undetermined. Trimming removed 3 bases from V and 8 bases from J, with 13 bases in between. Per germline, CDR1 SGHRS and CDR2 YFSETQ. CDR3 size: 13 residues. Enrolled patients, whose metastatic non-small-cell lung cancer was chemo-refractory, received focal radiation plus CTLA-4 blockade with ipilimumab. This record comes from a study of radiotherapy plus CTLA-4 blockade in lung cancer. Study-wide context: Objective responses arose in 15% to 20% of patients, and 31% experienced disease control.

Profiling relied on immunoSEQ multiplex PCR, and the TCRdb table lists in-frame clones only, not all of them. The sample lists about 70,000 clones, 70% to 85% seen once, with roughly a tenth in the top ten. General observations from the study: Per reports, early blood T cell clone dynamics, plus interferon-beta, forecast response most strongly. Some TCR clones had been derived from tumors. These clones expanded in peripheral blood after radiotherapy plus ipilimumab.

The chain couples TRBV5-1 to TRBJ2-3, with D perhaps matching TRBD2 (6 bases). This clonotype originated in a human donor with non-small cell lung cancer who had a complete response to radiotherapy plus ipilimumab. The sequenced sample was peripheral blood, obtained from a patient treated with radiotherapy plus ipilimumab. Written as DNA, the CDR3 is TGCGCCAGCAGCTCCCGTGAGGAGGGTACGCAGTATTTT. The encoded protein is CASSSREEGTQYF.